This TCR beta chain came from a study of CD8 T cells in ankylosing spondylitis. The CDR3 length is 14 residues. Germline V gene lookup returns CDR1 LGHNA and CDR2 YSLEER. V lost 3 bases and J 0 bases, leaving 6 bases between the germline ends. As regards this clonotype: Its antigen is not identified.

Broader study findings: For ankylosing spondylitis blood, a TCR beta motif of 8 or 9 highly homologous variants appeared characteristic. Researchers reportedly found disease-linked clones significantly enriched in matched ankylosing spondylitis synovial fluid.

A single record per CDR3 protein comes from TCRdb applying MiXCR to the 5' RACE reads. The table records roughly 150,000 distinct CDR3 sequences, 25% to 35% of them present only once. The sequence came from a male donor with ankylosing spondylitis. V and J are TRBV4-3 and TRBJ1-5; no clear D gene. Sequences were obtained from synovial fluid, either unsorted or a sorted T cell fraction (not recorded which). The CDR3 sequence: CASSQRVSNQPQHF. The CDR3 nucleotides read TGCGCCAGCAGCCAGCGGGTTAGCAATCAGCCCCAGCATTTT.